The sequence of this T cell receptor beta chain was determined in a study of vaccination and CD4 T cells after COVID-19. The study sequenced cultured CD4+ T cell DNA using the Oncomine TCR Beta short-read assay. It was cultured CD4+ T cells from which genomic DNA was extracted. TCRdb ran MiXCR on the PCR reads and lists one entry per CDR3 protein. The sample consists of 17,000 or so distinct CDR3 sequences, around 29% of them appearing once. Documented treatment: roughly ten-day PBMC culture with coronavirus spike peptide pools or control peptides (ViraFEST assay). The CDR3 totals 12 residues. V dropped 6 bases and J dropped 3 bases, with 8 bases sitting between them. Per the germline V gene, CDR1 is SNHLY and CDR2 is FYNNEI. In the case of this clonotype: Its antigen remains unidentified.

This sequence joins TRBV2 and TRBJ1-1; no clear D gene. The receptor's source is a human donor with COVID-19. The specimen sequenced was cultured CD4+ T cells from blood. CDR3 bases: TGTGCCAGCAGCGGGGAATACACTGAAGCTTTCTTT. Protein product: CASSGEYTEAFF.